This T cell receptor (beta chain) was observed in a study of T cell responses to AZD1222 COVID-19 vaccine. This CDR3 has 13 residues. The germline V and J ends were trimmed by 1 base and 4 bases, with 7 bases remaining between them. Germline values: CDR1 PRHDT, CDR2 FYEKMQ (reference sequence). Profiled with immunoSEQ multiplex PCR; TCRdb holds only in-frame clones, not every one. The sample yields 150,000 to 180,000 clones, roughly nine tenths seen once. This clone was recorded only once. Antigen unknown. Whole-study results and caveats: A mostly white British donor set with more females was recruited, and clonal diversity was possibly underestimated. At baseline, just five to seven AZD1222 recipients tested seropositive.

The sequences come from peripheral blood, collected 28 days after the second AZD1222 dose. The chain has TRBV13 and TRBJ1-2; D is undetermined. The receptor was isolated from an adult who received the AZD1222 COVID-19 vaccine. The DNA for the CDR3 is TGTGCCAGCAGCTTAGCCCTGACCTATGGCTACACCTTC. Its translation is CASSLALTYGYTF.